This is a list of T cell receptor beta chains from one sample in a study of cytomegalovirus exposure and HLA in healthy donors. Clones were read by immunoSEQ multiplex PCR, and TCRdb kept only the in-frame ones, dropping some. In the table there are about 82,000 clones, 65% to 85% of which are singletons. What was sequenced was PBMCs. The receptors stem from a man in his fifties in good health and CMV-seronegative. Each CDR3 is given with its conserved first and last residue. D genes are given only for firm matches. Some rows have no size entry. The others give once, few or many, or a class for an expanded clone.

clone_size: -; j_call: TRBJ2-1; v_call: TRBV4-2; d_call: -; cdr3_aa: CASSQEGFGSGGEQFF; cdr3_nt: TGTGCCAGCAGCCAAGAAGGGTTCGGGTCAGGAGGGGAGCAGTTCTTC
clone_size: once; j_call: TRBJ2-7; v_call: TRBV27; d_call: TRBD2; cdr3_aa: CASSSGAGRAYEQYF; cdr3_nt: TGTGCCAGCAGCTCTGGGGCAGGGAGGGCCTACGAGCAGTACTTC
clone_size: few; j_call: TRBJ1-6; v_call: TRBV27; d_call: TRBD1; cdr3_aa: CASSLPPGQGYSPLHF; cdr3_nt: TGTGCCAGCAGTTTACCTCCGGGACAGGGATATTCACCCCTCCACTTT
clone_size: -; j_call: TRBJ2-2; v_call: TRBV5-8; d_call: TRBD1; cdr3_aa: CASSVGQGASGELFF; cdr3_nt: TGTGCCAGCAGCGTAGGACAGGGGGCTTCCGGGGAGCTGTTTTTT
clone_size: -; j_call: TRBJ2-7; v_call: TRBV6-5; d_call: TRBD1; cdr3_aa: CASSYGGQGASYEQYF; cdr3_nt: TGTGCCAGCAGTTACGGGGGACAGGGGGCGAGCTACGAGCAGTACTTC
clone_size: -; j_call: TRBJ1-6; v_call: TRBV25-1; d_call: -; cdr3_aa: CASSETLNVPNSPLHF; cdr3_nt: TGTGCCAGCAGTGAAACCCTAAACGTACCTAATTCACCCCTCCACTTT
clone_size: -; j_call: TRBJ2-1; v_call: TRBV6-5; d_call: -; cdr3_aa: CASRDRGGYNEQFF; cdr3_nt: TGTGCCAGCAGGGACAGAGGGGGCTACAATGAGCAGTTCTTC
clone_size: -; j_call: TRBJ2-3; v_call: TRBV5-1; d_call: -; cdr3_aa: CASSLEQSTQYF; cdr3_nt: TGCGCCAGCAGCTTGGAACAATCGACGCAGTATTTT
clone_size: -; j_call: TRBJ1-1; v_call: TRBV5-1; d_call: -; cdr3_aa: CASRIETEAFF; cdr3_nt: TGCGCCAGCAGAATCGAGACTGAAGCTTTCTTT
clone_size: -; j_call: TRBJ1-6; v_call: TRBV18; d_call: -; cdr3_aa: CASSPTERVETPLHF; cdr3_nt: TGTGCCAGCTCACCCACCGAACGGGTTGAGACACCCCTCCACTTT
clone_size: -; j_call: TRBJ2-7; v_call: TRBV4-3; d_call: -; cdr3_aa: CASSQSQARLQYF; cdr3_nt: TGCGCCAGCAGCCAGTCCCAAGCGCGTTTACAGTACTTC
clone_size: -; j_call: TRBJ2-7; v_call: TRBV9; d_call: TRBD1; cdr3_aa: CASSGRQGGYEQYF; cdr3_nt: TGTGCCAGCAGCGGAAGACAGGGTGGATACGAGCAGTACTTC
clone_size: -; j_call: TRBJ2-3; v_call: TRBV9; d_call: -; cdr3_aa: CASSGGRDTQYF; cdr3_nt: TGTGCCAGCAGCGGGGGCAGGGATACGCAGTATTTT
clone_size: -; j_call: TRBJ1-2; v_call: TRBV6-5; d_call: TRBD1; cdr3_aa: CASTRDSNYGYTF; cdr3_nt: TGTGCCAGCACCAGGGACAGCAACTATGGCTACACCTTC
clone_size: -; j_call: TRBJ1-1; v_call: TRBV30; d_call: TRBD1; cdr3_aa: CAWMGQANTEAFF; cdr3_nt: TGTGCCTGGATGGGACAGGCTAACACTGAAGCTTTCTTT
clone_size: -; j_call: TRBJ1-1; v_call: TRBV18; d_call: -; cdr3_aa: CASSPGGGGDTEAFF; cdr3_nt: TGTGCCAGCTCACCCGGGGGGGGCGGGGACACTGAAGCTTTCTTT
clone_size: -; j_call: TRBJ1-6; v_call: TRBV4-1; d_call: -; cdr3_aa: CASSQDEASTNYNSPLHF; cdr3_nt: TGCGCCAGCAGCCAAGATGAGGCCTCTACGAACTATAATTCACCCCTCCACTTT
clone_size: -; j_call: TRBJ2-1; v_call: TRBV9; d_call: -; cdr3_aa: CASSWETGNYNEQFF; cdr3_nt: TGTGCCAGCAGCTGGGAGACAGGAAACTACAATGAGCAGTTCTTC
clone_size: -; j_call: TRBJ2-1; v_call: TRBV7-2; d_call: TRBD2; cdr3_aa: CASSSLAGGPIVEQFF; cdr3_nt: TGTGCCAGCAGCAGCTTAGCGGGGGGGCCGATCGTTGAGCAGTTCTTC
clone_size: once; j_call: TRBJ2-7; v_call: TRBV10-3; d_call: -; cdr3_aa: CATGHTSYEQYF; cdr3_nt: TGTGCCACGGGACACACTTCTTACGAGCAGTACTTC
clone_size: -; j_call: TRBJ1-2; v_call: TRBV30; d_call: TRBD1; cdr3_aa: CASLTGEGYTF; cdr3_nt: TGTGCCTCACTGACAGGGGAGGGCTACACCTTC
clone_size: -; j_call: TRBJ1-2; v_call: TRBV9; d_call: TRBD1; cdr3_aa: CASSTPGQGLFGYTF; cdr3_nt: TGTGCCAGCAGCACACCGGGACAGGGTCTCTTTGGCTACACCTTC
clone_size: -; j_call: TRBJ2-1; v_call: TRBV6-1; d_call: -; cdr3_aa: CASSVLGRNNEQFF; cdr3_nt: TGTGCCAGCAGTGTGCTGGGCCGCAACAATGAGCAGTTCTTC
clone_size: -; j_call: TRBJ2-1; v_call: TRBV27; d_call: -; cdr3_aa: CASSSNAIRQVSYNEQFF; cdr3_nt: TGTGCCAGCAGTTCCAACGCCATCAGACAGGTCTCCTACAATGAGCAGTTCTTC
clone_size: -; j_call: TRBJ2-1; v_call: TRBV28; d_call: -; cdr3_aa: CASSTGTEQFF; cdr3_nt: TGTGCCAGCAGTACAGGGACTGAGCAGTTCTTC
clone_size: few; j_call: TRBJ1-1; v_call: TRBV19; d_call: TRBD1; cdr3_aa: CASSGQGGTEAFF; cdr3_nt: TGTGCCAGTAGTGGACAGGGAGGCACTGAAGCTTTCTTT
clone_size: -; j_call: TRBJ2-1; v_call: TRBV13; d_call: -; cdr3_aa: CASSSHGGEQFF; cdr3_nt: TGTGCCAGCAGCTCCCATGGGGGCGAGCAGTTCTTC
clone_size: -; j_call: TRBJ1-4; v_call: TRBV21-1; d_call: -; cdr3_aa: CASSKVLDLGRGDEKLFF; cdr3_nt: TGTGCCAGCAGCAAAGTTTTGGATCTAGGCAGGGGAGATGAAAAACTGTTTTTT
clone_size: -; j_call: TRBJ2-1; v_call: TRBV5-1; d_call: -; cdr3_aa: CASSPQGGRNNEQFF; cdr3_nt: TGCGCCAGCAGCCCGCAGGGGGGCCGGAACAATGAGCAGTTCTTC
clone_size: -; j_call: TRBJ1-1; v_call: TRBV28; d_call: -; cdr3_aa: CASSLWEKDTEAFF; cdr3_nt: TGTGCCAGCAGTTTATGGGAGAAGGACACTGAAGCTTTCTTT
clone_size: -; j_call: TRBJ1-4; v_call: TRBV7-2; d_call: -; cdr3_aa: CASSSDGRGEKLFF; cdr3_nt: TGTGCCAGCAGCTCAGACGGCAGAGGGGAAAAACTGTTTTTT
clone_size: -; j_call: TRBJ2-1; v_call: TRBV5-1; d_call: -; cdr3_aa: CASSPGQNNEQFF; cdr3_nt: TGCGCCAGCAGCCCCGGACAGAACAATGAGCAGTTCTTC
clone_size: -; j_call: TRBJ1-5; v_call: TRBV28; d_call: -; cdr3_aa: CATPTIRPCNHQPQHF; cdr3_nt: TGTGCCACCCCGACTATCCGACCGTGCAATCATCAGCCCCAGCATTTT
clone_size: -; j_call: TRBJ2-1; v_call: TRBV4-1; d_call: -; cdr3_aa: CASSRDWSSYNEQFF; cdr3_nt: TGCGCCAGCAGCCGAGACTGGAGCTCCTACAATGAGCAGTTCTTC
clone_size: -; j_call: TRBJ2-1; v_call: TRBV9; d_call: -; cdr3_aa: CASSVASAGFGYNEQFF; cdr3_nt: TGTGCCAGCAGCGTAGCTTCCGCCGGGTTCGGGTACAATGAGCAGTTCTTC
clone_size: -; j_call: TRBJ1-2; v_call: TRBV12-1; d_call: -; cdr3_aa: CASSFFAGFAYGYTF; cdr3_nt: TGTGCCAGCAGCTTTTTTGCAGGGTTCGCCTATGGCTACACCTTC
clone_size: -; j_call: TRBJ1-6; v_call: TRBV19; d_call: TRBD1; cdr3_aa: CASSMQQGASSPLHF; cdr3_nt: TGTGCCAGTAGTATGCAACAGGGGGCATCTTCACCCCTCCACTTT
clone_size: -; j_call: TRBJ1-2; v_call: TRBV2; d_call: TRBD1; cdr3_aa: CASKLRGQGGYTF; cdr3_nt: TGTGCCAGCAAGTTGCGGGGACAGGGTGGCTACACCTTC
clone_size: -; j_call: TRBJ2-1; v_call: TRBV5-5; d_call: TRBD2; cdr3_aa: CASSVEAGVHNEQFF; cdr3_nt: TGTGCCAGCAGCGTAGAAGCGGGGGTCCACAATGAGCAGTTCTTC
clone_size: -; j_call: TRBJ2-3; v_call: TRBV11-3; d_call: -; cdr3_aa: CASSRETDTQYF; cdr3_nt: TGTGCCAGCAGCCGAGAGACAGATACGCAGTATTTT